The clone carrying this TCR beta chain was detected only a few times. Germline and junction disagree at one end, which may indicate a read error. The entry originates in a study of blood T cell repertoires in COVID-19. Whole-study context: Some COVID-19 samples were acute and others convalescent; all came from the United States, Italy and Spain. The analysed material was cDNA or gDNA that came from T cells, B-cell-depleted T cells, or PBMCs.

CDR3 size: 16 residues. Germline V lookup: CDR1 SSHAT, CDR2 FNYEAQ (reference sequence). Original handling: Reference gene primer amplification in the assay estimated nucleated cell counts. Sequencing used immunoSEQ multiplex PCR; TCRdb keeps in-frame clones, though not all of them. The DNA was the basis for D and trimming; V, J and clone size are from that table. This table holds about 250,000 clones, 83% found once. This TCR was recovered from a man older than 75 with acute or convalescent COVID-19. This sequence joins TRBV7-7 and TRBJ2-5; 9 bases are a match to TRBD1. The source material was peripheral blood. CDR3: CASSSGTGPSQETQYF. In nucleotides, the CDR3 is TGTGCTAGCAGCTCCGGGACAGGGCCCTCCCAAGAGACCCAGTACTTC.